This entry is about one T cell receptor beta chain. This clone was counted only a few times. What this receptor recognizes is not known. Per-nucleotide qualities are absent, and no much larger clonotype sits a single base away. The data stem from a study of T cell responses to AZD1222 COVID-19 vaccine (dated by TCRdb to the early 2020s). Background on the whole study: AZD1222 recipients with second doses at about 4 weeks or about 12 weeks were pooled, because spike-specific TCR depth and breadth did not differ between schedules. A total of 230 to 250 trial participants underwent TCR sequencing, of whom about 210 received two doses of AZD1222 and 26 received two doses of the MenACWY control vaccine. Trial participants were enrolled by age into subgroups of 18-55, 56-69 and 70-plus years, and around 150, 29 and 61 TCR-sequenced participants, respectively, were included in these subgroups. What the study reported, not specific to this receptor: CD4 TCRs associated with the vaccine covered the entire spike protein, and the dominant responses were in regions 160-218 and 743-854. The 56-69-year group was small, and its depth increase did not reach significance, likely because of low power. After two AZD1222 doses, spike-specific TCR breadth and depth were significantly higher than at day 0 and than in MenACWY recipients. Nearly half of unique spike-specific TCRs reportedly recognized epitopes outside regions mutated in the B.1.351 and B.1.1.7 variants. Because no samples from the day 14 peak response were available, repertoires could be characterized only after the peak T cell response. Participants were mostly white British, with more females than males. The authors suggested clonal diversity may have been underestimated. Conclusions about previously exposed vaccinees are limited, since just five or six AZD1222 recipients were seropositive for SARS-CoV-2 at baseline.

The CDR3 regions of human TCRbeta chains were subjected to immunosequencing. Per the authors' processing: TCRs in the repertoires were matched against a reference library of SARS-CoV-2-specific TCRs that had been generated with the MIRA antigen-specificity platform. Breadth was defined as the fraction of unique TCRs that were SARS-CoV-2-associated, and depth was defined as the fraction of total T cells that were SARS-CoV-2-associated. Using the MIRA data, each spike-specific TCR was assigned both to the spike region to which the TCR was reactive and to a CD4 or CD8 class. Log10-transformed breadth and depth values were compared by one-way ANOVA with Sidak's multiple comparisons tests. Imported from immuneACCESS, the table was reduced by TCRdb to in-frame sequences with V and J called. These copies leave out some clones; in studies compared against another copy, an unresolved V gene accounts for under half, and the cause of the remainder is not known. V and J calls and clone size come straight from that table; D and trimming were deduced from the DNA. This sample gives around 110,000 clones in total; almost 90% of them show up just once. Jointly, the top ten make up about 10% of the sample.

The germline V gene specifies KGHSH as CDR1 and LQKENI as CDR2. V and J are trimmed by 0 bases and 10 bases, and the gene matches miss 13 bases of the junction. The CDR3 runs 16 amino acids, cysteine and phenylalanine included. Only CDR3 DNA is held: 48 bases, read in frame from base 1. Per the publication, the time point label means: baseline before first vaccination. The vaccinee samples were drawn from two UK trials, COV001 and COV002, one of which was a single-blind randomized controlled phase 2/3 trial testing AZD1222 (ChAdOx1 nCoV-19) in healthy adults. For TCRbeta chain sequencing, PBMC samples from trial participants were taken at day 0 and at day 28 after the second dose.

The source was peripheral blood, collected on day 0 of AZD1222 vaccination. The rearranged segments are TRBV18 and TRBJ1-1; TRBD1 lines up with 8 middle nucleotides. The sequence was obtained from an adult in good health. For the CDR3, the sequence is CASSPPFRGQGPAAFF. The nucleotides are TGTGCCAGCTCACCACCATTCCGCGGACAGGGCCCTGCAGCTTTCTTT.